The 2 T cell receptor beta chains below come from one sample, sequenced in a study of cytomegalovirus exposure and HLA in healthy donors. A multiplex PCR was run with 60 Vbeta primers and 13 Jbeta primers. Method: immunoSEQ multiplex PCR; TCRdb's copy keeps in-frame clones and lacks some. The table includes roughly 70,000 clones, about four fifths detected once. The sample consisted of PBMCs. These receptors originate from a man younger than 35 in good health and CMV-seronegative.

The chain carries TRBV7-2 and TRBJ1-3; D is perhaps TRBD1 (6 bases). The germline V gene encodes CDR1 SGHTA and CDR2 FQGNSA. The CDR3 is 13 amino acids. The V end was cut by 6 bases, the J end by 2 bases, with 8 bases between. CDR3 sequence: CASRDSPGNTIYF. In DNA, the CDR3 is TGTGCCAGCAGGGACAGTCCTGGAAACACCATATATTTT. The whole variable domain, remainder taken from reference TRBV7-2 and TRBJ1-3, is GAGVSQSPSNKVTEKGKDVELRCDPISGHTALYWYRQSLGQGLEFLIYFQGNSAPDKSGLPSDRFSAERTGGSVSTLTIQRTQQEDSAVYLCASRDSPGNTIYFGEGSWLTVV.

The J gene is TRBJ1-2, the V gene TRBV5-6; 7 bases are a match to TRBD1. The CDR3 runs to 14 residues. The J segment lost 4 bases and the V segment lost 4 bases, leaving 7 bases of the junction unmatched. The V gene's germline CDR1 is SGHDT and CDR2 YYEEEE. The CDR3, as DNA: TGTGCCAGCAGCCATCCGGGACAGCCCTATGGCTACACCTTC. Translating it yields CASSHPGQPYGYTF.